This T cell receptor beta chain appears in the sequencing data of a study of blood T cell repertoires in COVID-19. At the level of the study: Samples of COVID-19 (acute and convalescent) were obtained from the United States, Italy and Spain.

This CDR3 has 15 residues. Unmatched junction bases numbered 6, after V lost 3 bases and J lost 7 bases. CDR1 is MGHRA and CDR2 is YSYEKL in the germline V gene. Sequencing used immunoSEQ multiplex PCR; TCRdb keeps in-frame clones, though not all of them. The table has 200,000 to 250,000 clones, about 76% seen once. Living in 24 US areas, the participants were between roughly 18 and 90 years of age. Allocation to cohorts depended on clinical history reported by the participants. The J gene is TRBJ2-5, the V gene TRBV4-1, with 12 bases identical to TRBD1. The specimen sequenced was PBMCs or T cells enriched from blood (not recorded which). The TCR sequence derives from a woman aged 45-60 years with acute COVID-19. The CDR3, as DNA: TGCGCCAGCAGCCAGGGGACAGGGGGCTTAGGGACCCAGTACTTC. It translates to CASSQGTGGLGTQYF.